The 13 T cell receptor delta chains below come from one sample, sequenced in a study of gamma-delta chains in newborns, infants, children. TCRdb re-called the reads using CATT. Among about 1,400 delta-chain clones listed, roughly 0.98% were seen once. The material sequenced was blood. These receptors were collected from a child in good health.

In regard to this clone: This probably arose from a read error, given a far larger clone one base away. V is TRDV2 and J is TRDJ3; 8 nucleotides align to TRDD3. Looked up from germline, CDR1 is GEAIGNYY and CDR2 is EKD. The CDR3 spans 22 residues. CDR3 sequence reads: CACDTIASTGGHSSWDTRQIFF. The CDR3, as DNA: TGTGCCTGTGACACAATAGCCAGTACTGGGGGCCACAGCTCCTGGGACACCCGACAGATATTTTTC.

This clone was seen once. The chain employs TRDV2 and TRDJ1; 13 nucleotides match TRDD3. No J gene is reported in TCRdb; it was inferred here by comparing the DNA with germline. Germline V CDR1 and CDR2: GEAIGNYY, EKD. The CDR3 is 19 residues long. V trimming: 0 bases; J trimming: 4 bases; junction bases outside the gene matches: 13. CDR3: CACDTYWGIRLGAVDKLIF. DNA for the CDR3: TGTGCCTGTGACACCTACTGGGGGATACGCCTTGGAGCGGTCGATAAACTCATCTTT.

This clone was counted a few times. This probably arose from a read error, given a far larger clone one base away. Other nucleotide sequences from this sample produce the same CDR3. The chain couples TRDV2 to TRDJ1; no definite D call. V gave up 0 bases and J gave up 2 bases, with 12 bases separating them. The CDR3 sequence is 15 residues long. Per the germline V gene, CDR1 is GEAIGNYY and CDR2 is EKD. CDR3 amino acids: CACDTLTGWTDKLIF. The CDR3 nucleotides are TGTGCCTGTGACACCCTTACCGGATGGACCGATAAACTCATCTTT.

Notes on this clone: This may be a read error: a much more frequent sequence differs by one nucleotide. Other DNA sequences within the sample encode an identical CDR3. CDR3 sequence reads: CALGETLRYLGDYLKLIF. The DNA for the CDR3 is TGTGCTCTTGGGGAAACTCTACGCTACCTGGGGGATTACCTTAAACTCATCTTT. This rearrangement joins TRDV1 to TRDJ1; 9 nucleotides match TRDD3. CDR1 TSWWSYY and CDR2 QGS come from the germline V gene. This CDR3 is built from 18 residues. With 2 bases clipped from V and 7 bases from J, the junction kept 17 bases outside the gene matches.

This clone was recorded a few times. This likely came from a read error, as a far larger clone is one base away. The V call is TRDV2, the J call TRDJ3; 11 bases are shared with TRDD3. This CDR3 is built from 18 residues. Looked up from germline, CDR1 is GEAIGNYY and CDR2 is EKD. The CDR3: CARDTVLGDTWDTRQMFF. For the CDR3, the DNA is TGTGCCCGTGACACCGTACTGGGGGATACCTGGGACACCCGACAGATGTTTTTC.

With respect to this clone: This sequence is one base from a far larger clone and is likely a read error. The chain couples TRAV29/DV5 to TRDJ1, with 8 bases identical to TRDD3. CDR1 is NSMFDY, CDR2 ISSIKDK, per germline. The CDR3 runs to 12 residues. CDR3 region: CAAKGYGDKLTF. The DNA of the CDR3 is TGTGCAGCAAAGGGATACGGCGATAAACTCACCTTT.

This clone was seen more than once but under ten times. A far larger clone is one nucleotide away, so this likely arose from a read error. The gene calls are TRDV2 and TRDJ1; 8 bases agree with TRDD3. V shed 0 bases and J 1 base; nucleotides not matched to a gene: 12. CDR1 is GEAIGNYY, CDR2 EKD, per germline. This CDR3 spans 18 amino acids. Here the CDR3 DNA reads TGTGCCTGTGACACCGTCTCGTCTGTGGGATACGGCACCGATAAACTCATCTTT. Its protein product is CACDTVSSVGYGTDKLIF.

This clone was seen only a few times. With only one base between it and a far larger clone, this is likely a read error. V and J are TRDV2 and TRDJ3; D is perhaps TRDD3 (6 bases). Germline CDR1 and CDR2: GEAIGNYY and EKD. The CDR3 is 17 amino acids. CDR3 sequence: CARDASGVGWDTRQMFF. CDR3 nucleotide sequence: TGTGCCCGTGACGCTTCTGGGGTAGGTTGGGACACCCGACAGATGTTTTTC.

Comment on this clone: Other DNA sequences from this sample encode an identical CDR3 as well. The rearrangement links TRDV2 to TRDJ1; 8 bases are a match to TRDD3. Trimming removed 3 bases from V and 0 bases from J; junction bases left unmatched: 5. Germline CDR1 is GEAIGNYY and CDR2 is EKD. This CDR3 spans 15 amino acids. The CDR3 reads CACDSLLGDTDKLIF. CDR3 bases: TGTGCCTGTGACTCTTTACTGGGGGACACCGATAAACTCATCTTT.

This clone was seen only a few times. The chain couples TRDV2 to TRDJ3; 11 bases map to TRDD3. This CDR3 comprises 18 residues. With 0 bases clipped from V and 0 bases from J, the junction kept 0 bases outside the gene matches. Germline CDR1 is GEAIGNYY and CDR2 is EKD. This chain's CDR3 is CACDTWGIRSWDTRQMFF. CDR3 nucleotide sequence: TGTGCCTGTGACACCTGGGGGATACGCTCCTGGGACACCCGACAGATGTTTTTC.

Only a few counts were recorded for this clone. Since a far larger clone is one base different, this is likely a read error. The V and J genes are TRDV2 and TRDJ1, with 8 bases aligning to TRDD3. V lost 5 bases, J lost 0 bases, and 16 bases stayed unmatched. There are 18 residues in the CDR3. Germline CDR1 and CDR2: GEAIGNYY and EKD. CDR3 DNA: TGTGCCTGTGTTTCCCTCAGCTGGGGGAGACGAGACACCGATAAACTCATCTTT. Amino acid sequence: CACVSLSWGRRDTDKLIF.

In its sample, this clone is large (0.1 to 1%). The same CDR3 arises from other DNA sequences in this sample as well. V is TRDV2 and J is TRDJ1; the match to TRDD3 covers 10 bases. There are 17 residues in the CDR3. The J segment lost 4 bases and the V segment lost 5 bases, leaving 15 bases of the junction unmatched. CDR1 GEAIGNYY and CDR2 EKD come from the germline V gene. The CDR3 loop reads CACVGVPVLGDFDKLIF. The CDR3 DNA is TGTGCCTGTGTCGGAGTTCCGGTACTGGGGGATTTCGATAAACTCATCTTT.

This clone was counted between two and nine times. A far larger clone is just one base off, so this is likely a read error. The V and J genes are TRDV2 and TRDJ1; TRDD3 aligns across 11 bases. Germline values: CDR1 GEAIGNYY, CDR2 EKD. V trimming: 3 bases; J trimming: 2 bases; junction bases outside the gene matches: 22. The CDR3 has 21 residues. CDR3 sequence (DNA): TGTGCCTGTGACCCTCGGCCTTCCCATGTACTGGGGGATAGAGAGACCGATAAACTCATCTTT. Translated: CACDPRPSHVLGDRETDKLIF.